These 24 T cell receptor beta chains came from one sample sequenced in a study of sequential checkpoint blockade in melanoma. Stated treatment: randomized to nivolumab then ipilimumab (arm A) or the reverse (arm B). TCRdb keeps only in-frame clones here, not all; method: immunoSEQ multiplex PCR. The table lists roughly 12,000 clones, roughly 60% of them singletons, with 20% to 25% in the top ten. The sample consisted of CD8+ T cells sorted from blood (inferred from file names), taken from a patient given nivolumab and ipilimumab in sequence. These receptors were taken from a human donor with melanoma.

The DNA for the CDR3 is TGTGCCAGCTCACCACAGACTAGCGGGATCACAGATACGCAGTATTTT. Translation: CASSPQTSGITDTQYF. This chain links TRBV18 with TRBJ2-3, with 11 bases matching TRBD2. The J segment lost 2 bases and the V segment lost 1 base, leaving 2 bases of the junction unmatched. This CDR3 spans 16 amino acids. Per germline, CDR1 KGHSH and CDR2 LQKENI.

The rearrangement links TRBV7-6 to TRBJ2-5; TRBD1 is a possible D gene (6 bases). The CDR3 covers 14 residues. The V gene's germline CDR1 is SGHVS and CDR2 FNYEAQ. V lost 6 bases, J lost 2 bases, and 13 bases lay in between. This CDR3 is CASRPDSWQETQYF. CDR3 nucleotides: TGTGCCAGCAGACCGGACAGTTGGCAAGAGACCCAGTACTTC. The full variable domain, in which reference TRBV7-6 and TRBJ2-5 provide the parts outside the CDR3, is GAGVSQSPRYKVTKRGQDVALRCDPISGHVSLYWYRQALGQGPEFLTYFNYEAQQDKSGLPNDRFSAERPEGSISTLTIQRTEQRDSAMYRCASRPDSWQETQYFGPGTRLLVL.

V usage is TRBV5-1 and J usage is TRBJ2-1, with D maybe TRBD1 (6 bases). V was clipped by 4 bases and J by 1 base, with 15 bases between them. Germline V gene sequence: CDR1 SGHRS, CDR2 YFSETQ. The CDR3 is 16 amino acids. The CDR3: CASSAPGQGSYNEQFF. In nucleotides, the CDR3 is TGCGCCAGCAGCGCACCGGGTCAGGGGTCCTACAATGAGCAGTTCTTC.

V usage is TRBV10-1 and J usage is TRBJ2-3, with a tentative D call TRBD1 (5 bases). V was cut by 7 bases and J by 3 bases, with 20 bases left in between. The CDR3 has 16 residues. The V gene's germline CDR1 is WNHNN and CDR2 SYGVQD (reference sequence). The chain's CDR3 is CASNEGRLRETDTQYF. The CDR3 DNA reads as TGCGCCAGCAACGAAGGACGTCTCAGGGAAACAGATACGCAGTATTTT.

V usage is TRBV4-1 and J usage is TRBJ2-3; D is perhaps TRBD2 (7 bases). Germline CDR1 MGHRA, CDR2 YSYEKL. Trimming shortened V by 1 base and J by 6 bases, and 17 bases separated the two germline ends. There are 16 residues in the CDR3. The CDR3 sequence: CASSQVAGDTGDTQYF. CDR3 DNA: TGCGCCAGCAGCCAAGTGGCGGGGGACACCGGGGATACGCAGTATTTT.

J is TRBJ1-2 and V is TRBV19; 8 positions agree with TRBD1. The CDR3 is 15 amino acids. Per germline, CDR1 LNHDA and CDR2 SQIVND (reference sequence). The ends lost 4 bases at V and 3 bases at J; junction bases unmatched: 7. In DNA, the CDR3 is TGTGCCAGTAGTACCCTGGACAGGGTAGACTATGGCTACACCTTC. The encoded protein is CASSTLDRVDYGYTF.

This clone was detected once. The chain is built from TRBV7-6 and TRBJ1-5, with 7 positions matching TRBD1. The J segment lost 3 bases and the V segment lost 5 bases, leaving 7 bases of the junction unmatched. CDR3 length equals 15 residues. CDR1 and CDR2 (germline): SGHVS, FNYEAQ. The CDR3, as DNA: TGTGCCAGCAGCCCTACAGGGGCCCCCAATCAGCCCCAGCATTTT. Protein: CASSPTGAPNQPQHF.

J is TRBJ2-5 and V is TRBV7-9; D might be TRBD1 (6 bases). The V end lost 2 bases, the J end lost 2 bases, and 12 bases lay between the germline ends. In germline, CDR1 is SEHNR, CDR2 FQNEAQ (reference sequence). There are 15 residues in the CDR3. CDR3 in DNA: TGTGCCAGCAGCTTAACCAGGGGTTGGCAAGAGACCCAGTACTTC. Protein: CASSLTRGWQETQYF. The whole variable domain, remainder taken from reference TRBV7-9 and TRBJ2-5, is DTGVSQNPRHKITKRGQNVTFRCDPISEHNRLYWYRQTLGQGPEFLTYFQNEAQLEKSRLLSDRFSAERPKGSFSTLEIQRTEQGDSAMYLCASSLTRGWQETQYFGPGTRLLVL.

By share, this clone ranks as medium-sized. V is TRBV9 and J is TRBJ2-7, with D uncertain. Per the germline V gene, CDR1 is SGDLS and CDR2 is YYNGEE. CDR3 length equals 13 residues. V lost 4 bases to trimming and J lost 4 bases, with 12 bases between them. CDR3 DNA: TGTGCCAGCAGCCCGAACTCCCCTTACGAGCAGTACTTC. Amino acid sequence: CASSPNSPYEQYF.

The chain joins TRBV11-2 to TRBJ2-2; TRBD1 aligns across 8 bases. V shed 10 bases, J shed 5 bases, and the junction held 9 bases outside the gene matches. CDR1 and CDR2 from the germline V gene are SGHAT and FQNNGV. The CDR3 is made up of 14 amino acids. The CDR3 sequence is CATTQGAGTGELFF. CDR3 bases: TGTGCCACTACCCAGGGGGCGGGGACCGGGGAGCTGTTTTTT.

In its sample, this clone is medium-sized (0.01 to 0.1%). V and J are TRBV28 and TRBJ2-1; TRBD2 matches at 8 bases. Germline V gene data show CDR1 as MDHEN and CDR2 as SYDVKM. The V and J ends lost 5 bases and 9 bases, in that order; junction bases with no gene match: 9. This CDR3 is 14 amino acids long. In DNA, the CDR3 is TGTGCCAGCAGTCACCGACCCGGGAGGGCTGAGCAGTTCTTC. Amino acids: CASSHRPGRAEQFF. The variable domain in full, completed from reference TRBV28 and TRBJ2-1, reads DVKVTQSSRYLVKRTGEKVFLECVQDMDHENMFWYRQDPGLGLRLIYFSYDVKMKEKGDIPEGYSVSREKKERFSLILESASTNQTSMYLCASSHRPGRAEQFFGPGTRLTVL.

V and J are TRBV14 and TRBJ2-7; 8 nucleotides match TRBD1. The J segment lost 1 base and the V segment lost 4 bases, leaving 12 bases of the junction unmatched. Germline V CDR1 and CDR2: SGHDN, FVKESK. There are 17 residues in the CDR3. The CDR3 here is CASSPPRGDRGSYEQYF. CDR3 DNA sequence: TGTGCCAGCAGCCCCCCAAGGGGAGACAGGGGTTCCTACGAGCAGTACTTC.

CDR3 region: CASTQGGVTDTQYF. The CDR3, as DNA: TGTGCCAGCACGCAGGGGGGCGTCACAGATACGCAGTATTTT. The gene calls are TRBV6-5 and TRBJ2-3; the D gene is possibly TRBD1 (7 bases). The CDR3 has 14 residues. Between the trimmed V and J ends, which lost 7 bases and 2 bases, there was a span of 13 bases. In germline, CDR1 is MNHEY, CDR2 SVGAGI.

This CDR3 is CASSLPTGDPREKLFF. For the CDR3, the DNA is TGTGCCAGCAGCTTACCCACAGGGGATCCGCGCGAAAAACTGTTTTTT. The chain joins TRBV11-2 to TRBJ1-4, with 7 bases identical to TRBD1. CDR1 and CDR2 from the germline V gene are SGHAT and FQNNGV. V gave up 2 bases and J gave up 8 bases; unmatched junction bases: 11. CDR3 length equals 16 residues.

The genes are TRBV7-8 and TRBJ2-3, with D uncertain. The V end lost 5 bases, the J end lost 5 bases, and 17 bases lay between the germline ends. Germline V gene lookup returns CDR1 SGHVS and CDR2 FQNEAQ. CDR3 length equals 15 residues. The CDR3 protein is CASSERRPVKDTQYF. CDR3 nucleotides: TGTGCCAGCAGCGAACGGAGACCAGTTAAAGATACGCAGTATTTT.

This clone appeared a few times. The chain employs TRBV11-2 and TRBJ2-2; 7 nucleotides align to TRBD2. This CDR3 has 15 residues. Trimming removed 6 bases from V and 3 bases from J; junction bases left unmatched: 7. CDR1 SGHAT and CDR2 FQNNGV come from the germline V gene. This CDR3 is CASRFGGYYTGELFF. The CDR3 nucleotides are TGTGCCAGCAGGTTCGGGGGGTATTACACCGGGGAGCTGTTTTTT.

The chain employs TRBV2 and TRBJ2-2; 9 nucleotides line up with TRBD1. V shed 7 bases, J shed 7 bases, and the junction held 16 bases outside the gene matches. The CDR3 is made up of 17 amino acids. The V gene's germline CDR1 is SNHLY and CDR2 FYNNEI. The CDR3 is CASTWDRDSRGNGELFF. The CDR3 region has the DNA TGTGCCAGCACTTGGGACAGGGACTCCCGGGGGAACGGGGAGCTGTTTTTT.

The rearrangement links TRBV28 to TRBJ2-7; D possibly corresponds to TRBD2 (7 bases). This CDR3 region has 14 residues. Germline V lookup: CDR1 MDHEN, CDR2 SYDVKM. V was clipped by 3 bases and J by 5 bases, with 14 bases between them. In DNA form, the CDR3 reads TGTGCCAGCAGTTTCGTGGGGGGGGCGGACGAGCAGTACTTC. Translation: CASSFVGGADEQYF.

This clone was seen only a few times. V usage is TRBV5-4 and J usage is TRBJ1-3, with D possibly being TRBD1 (5 bases). The V end was cut by 8 bases, the J end by 0 bases, with 12 bases between. The CDR3 length is 14 residues. The V gene's germline CDR1 is SGHNT and CDR2 YYREEE (reference sequence). The CDR3 is CARIPDNSGNTIYF. CDR3 coding DNA: TGTGCCAGGATCCCGGACAACTCTGGAAACACCATATATTTT.

This clone was counted a few times. The chain couples TRBV7-4 to TRBJ2-7; 7 bases are shared with TRBD2. The CDR3 sequence is 16 residues long. Germline V gene data show CDR1 as SGHVT and CDR2 as SQSDAQ. Trimming removed 4 bases from V and 4 bases from J; junction bases left unmatched: 13. Here the CDR3 DNA reads TGTGCCAGCAGCTCCCGTGGACTAGTGCAGCTGTACGAGCAGTACTTC. Protein sequence: CASSSRGLVQLYEQYF. The whole variable domain, remainder taken from reference TRBV7-4 and TRBJ2-7, is GAGVSQSPRYKVAKRGRDVALRCDSISGHVTLYWYRQTLGQGSEVLTYSQSDAQRDKSGRPSGRFSAERPERSVSTLKIQRTEQGDSAVYLCASSSRGLVQLYEQYFGPGTRLTVT.

The V call is TRBV5-1, the J call TRBJ2-7; a possible D gene is TRBD1 (6 bases). The CDR3 has 12 residues. The V gene lost 4 bases and the J gene lost 3 bases, with 8 bases spanning the gap. From germline, CDR1 is SGHRS and CDR2 YFSETQ. CDR3 in DNA: TGCGCCAGCAGCCCGGACAGCTACGAGCAGTACTTC. Its translation: CASSPDSYEQYF.

There are a few counts of this clone. The gene calls are TRBV21-1 and TRBJ2-1; the listed D gene, TRBD2, was not tested against the DNA. TRBV21-1 is a listed pseudogene. This CDR3 contains 18 residues. DNA of the CDR3: TGTGCCAGCAGAAAAAAGAAGGGACTAGCGGGAGGGTACAATGAGCAGTTCTTC. The encoded protein is CASRKKKGLAGGYNEQFF.

This clone has just one count. The chain has TRBV9 and TRBJ1-2; TRBD1 is a possible D gene (6 bases). Germline V gives CDR1 SGDLS, CDR2 YYNGEE. The CDR3 covers 19 residues. The V and J ends lost 4 bases and 7 bases respectively, with 32 bases between them. Here the CDR3 DNA reads TGTGCCAGCAGCCCCGGTCCCCCGACAGGAGTGGGGAGCTATGGTGGCTACACCTTC. Its translation is CASSPGPPTGVGSYGGYTF.

The chain employs TRBV6-5 and TRBJ1-1; D is possibly TRBD1 (6 bases). Germline CDR1 MNHEY, CDR2 SVGAGI. The CDR3 has 15 residues. Trimming took 2 bases from V and 3 from J, leaving 13 bases between them. CDR3 coding DNA: TGTGCCAGCAGTTACCCGGGGGGCGACCACACTGAAGCTTTCTTT. Encoded protein: CASSYPGGDHTEAFF.